Presented here are 17 T cell receptor beta chains from one specimen sequenced in a study of cytomegalovirus exposure and HLA in healthy donors. The PCR used 60 Vbeta and 13 Jbeta primers. Profiled with immunoSEQ multiplex PCR; TCRdb holds only in-frame clones, not every one. The sample carries more than 100,000 clones, roughly 73% recorded once. The sequenced sample consisted of PBMCs. All receptors derive from a male donor in good health and CMV-seronegative.

The chain couples TRBV7-2 to TRBJ2-3; 7 bases are a match to TRBD2. Losses at the gene ends were 3 bases for V and 2 bases for J; bases not matched to a gene: 2. This CDR3 has 14 residues. Germline assignment: CDR1 SGHTA and CDR2 FQGNSA. CDR3 DNA sequence: TGTGCCAGCAGCTTGGGGGGGAACACAGATACGCAGTATTTT. This encodes CASSLGGNTDTQYF.

The chain joins TRBV9 to TRBJ2-7; the match to TRBD1 covers 9 bases. V trimming: 0 bases; J trimming: 3 bases; junction bases outside the gene matches: 1. This CDR3 contains 14 residues. CDR1 is SGDLS and CDR2 is YYNGEE in the germline V gene. CDR3 in DNA: TGTGCCAGCAGCGTAGCGGGACAGGGCTACGAGCAGTACTTC. It translates to CASSVAGQGYEQYF.

DNA for the CDR3: TGTGCCAGCAGGCGGATGACAGTCGGTAATTCACCCCTCCACTTT. This sequence encodes CASRRMTVGNSPLHF. This rearrangement joins TRBV6-5 to TRBJ1-6; weak D call: TRBD1 (5 bases). Per germline, CDR1 MNHEY and CDR2 SVGAGI. The CDR3 totals 15 residues. V was clipped by 6 bases and J by 6 bases, with 15 bases between them.

The rearrangement joins TRBV27 to TRBJ2-2; weak D call: TRBD1 (6 bases). Germline lookup yields CDR1 MNHEY and CDR2 SMNVEV (reference sequence). Trimming shortened V by 0 bases and J by 9 bases, and 14 bases separated the two germline ends. The CDR3 runs 15 residues. The CDR3 loop is CASSLSTGRFRELFF. The CDR3 DNA follows: TGTGCCAGCAGTTTATCCACAGGGAGATTCAGGGAGCTGTTTTTT.

This rearrangement joins TRBV2 to TRBJ2-1; maybe TRBD2 (5 bases). CDR3 length: 13 amino acids. Germline lookup yields CDR1 SNHLY and CDR2 FYNNEI. Trimming removed 1 base at V and 7 bases at J, with 8 bases between. The CDR3 DNA reads as TGTGCCAGCAGTGAAGGGACTGGGAATGAGCAGTTCTTC. This translates into CASSEGTGNEQFF.

The genes are TRBV10-2 and TRBJ1-2; TRBD1 might be the D (5 bases). This CDR3 contains 12 residues. Deletions cut 4 bases from V and 3 bases from J, with 6 bases between. Germline V gene sequence: CDR1 WSHSY, CDR2 SAAADI. For the CDR3, the DNA is TGCGCCAGCAGTGGGGGGGACTATGGCTACACCTTC. This encodes CASSGGDYGYTF.

CDR3 in DNA: TGTGCCAGCAGTTTACCGGGGGGGTATGAGCAGTTCTTC. The encoded protein is CASSLPGGYEQFF. This rearrangement joins TRBV27 to TRBJ2-1, with 8 positions matching TRBD2. V lost 2 bases and J lost 8; bases outside the gene matches: 2. Germline values: CDR1 MNHEY, CDR2 SMNVEV (reference sequence). The CDR3 covers 13 residues.

V gene TRBV30 combines with J gene TRBJ1-6; unclear D gene. There are 15 residues in the CDR3. The germline V gene has CDR1 GTSNPN and CDR2 SVGIG (reference sequence). V was cut by 2 bases and J by 3 bases, with 11 bases left in between. The DNA of the CDR3 is TGTGCCTGGAGTAGGGAGGGTATCTATAATTCACCCCTCCACTTT. It yields the protein CAWSREGIYNSPLHF.

V usage is TRBV2 and J usage is TRBJ2-5, with D possibly matching TRBD2 (7 bases). Germline CDR1 and CDR2: SNHLY and FYNNEI. The CDR3 totals 16 residues. The ends were cut back, 7 bases at V and 0 bases at J, with 18 bases in the middle. The CDR3 region has the DNA TGTGCCAGCACCTGGGGGGGCGCCCGGTACCAAGAGACCCAGTACTTC. It specifies CASTWGGARYQETQYF.

The rearrangement uses TRBV4-2 and TRBJ1-4, with D perhaps matching TRBD1 (5 bases). Germline CDR1 LGHNA, CDR2 YNFKEQ. V was shortened by 0 bases and J by 7 bases, with 18 bases between the two germline ends. There are 17 residues in the CDR3. CDR3 sequence reads: CASSQEGYRQGGEKLFF. For the CDR3, the DNA is TGTGCCAGCAGCCAAGAAGGGTATAGGCAGGGCGGTGAAAAACTGTTTTTT.

The chain recombines TRBV7-3 with TRBJ2-1, with 8 bases fitting TRBD1. Germline loops: CDR1 SGHTA, CDR2 FQGTGA. The CDR3 is 14 amino acids. J gave up 6 bases and V 5 bases, and 6 bases lay outside the gene matches. CDR3 region: CASSPRQGPNEQFF. The CDR3 nucleotides are TGTGCCAGCAGCCCCAGACAGGGGCCCAATGAGCAGTTCTTC.

V usage is TRBV7-9 and J usage is TRBJ2-5; the D is unclear. The germline V gene encodes CDR1 SEHNR and CDR2 FQNEAQ (reference sequence). Trimming left V 5 bases short and J 5 bases short, with 6 bases between. The CDR3 covers 11 residues. The CDR3 sequence: CASSEQETQYF. DNA of the CDR3: TGTGCCAGCAGCGAACAGGAGACCCAGTACTTC.

The gene calls are TRBV29-1 and TRBJ2-7; D gene unclear. V was trimmed by 5 bases and J by 5 bases, leaving 4 bases between them. Germline V gene sequence: CDR1 SQVTM, CDR2 ANQGSEA. This CDR3 spans 9 amino acids. CDR3 DNA sequence: TGCAGCGTTTTAGACGAGCAGTACTTC. This gives the protein CSVLDEQYF.

The chain carries TRBV7-2 and TRBJ2-5, with 7 nucleotides matching TRBD2. CDR1 SGHTA and CDR2 FQGNSA come from the germline V gene. After removal of 5 bases from V and 2 bases from J, the junction contained 5 bases not matched to a gene. The CDR3 is 14 residues long. The CDR3 DNA sequence: TGTGCCAGCAGCCCACCCGGGAGGCAAGAGACCCAGTACTTC. Protein product: CASSPPGRQETQYF.

The chain couples TRBV11-3 to TRBJ2-1, with 9 bases aligning to TRBD1. The V and J ends lost 2 bases and 2 bases, in that order; junction bases with no gene match: 4. Per germline, CDR1 SGHNT and CDR2 YENEEA. The CDR3 spans 16 residues. The chain's CDR3 is CASSLNRQGAYNEQFF. The CDR3 DNA sequence: TGTGCCAGCAGCTTAAACCGACAGGGGGCCTACAATGAGCAGTTCTTC.

The chain links TRBV5-4 to TRBJ2-3; the D is unclear. The ends were cut back, 2 bases at V and 3 bases at J, with 7 bases in the middle. Germline V gene sequence: CDR1 SGHNT, CDR2 YYREEE (reference sequence). The CDR3 length is 13 residues. The CDR3 is CASSFARTDTQYF. CDR3 coding DNA: TGTGCCAGCAGCTTTGCTAGAACAGATACGCAGTATTTT.

This clone has a handful of counts. The CDR3 DNA reads as TGCGCCAGCAGTGATCCGGGACAGGCGAACACCGGGGAGCTGTTTTTT. It yields the protein CASSDPGQANTGELFF. The rearrangement uses TRBV10-1 and TRBJ2-2; 8 bases map to TRBD1. Losses at the gene ends were 3 bases for V and 0 bases for J; bases not matched to a gene: 3. The CDR3 runs to 16 residues. Looked up from germline, CDR1 is WNHNN and CDR2 is SYGVQD (reference sequence).